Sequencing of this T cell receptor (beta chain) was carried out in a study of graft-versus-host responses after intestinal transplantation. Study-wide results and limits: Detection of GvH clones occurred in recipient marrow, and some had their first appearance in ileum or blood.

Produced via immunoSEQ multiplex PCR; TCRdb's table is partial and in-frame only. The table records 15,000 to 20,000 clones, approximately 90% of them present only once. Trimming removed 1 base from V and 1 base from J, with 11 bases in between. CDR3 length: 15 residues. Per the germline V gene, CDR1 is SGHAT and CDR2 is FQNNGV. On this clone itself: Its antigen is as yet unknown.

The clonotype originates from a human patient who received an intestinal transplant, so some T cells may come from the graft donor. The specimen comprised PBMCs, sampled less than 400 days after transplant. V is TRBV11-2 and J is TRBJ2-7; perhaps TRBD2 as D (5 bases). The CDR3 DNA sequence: TGTGCCAGCAGCTTAGTTGGGCTAGCTTCCTACGAGCAGTACTTC. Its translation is CASSLVGLASYEQYF.